One and the same sample provided the 17 T cell receptor beta chains below, sequenced in a study of shared clonotypes between healthy human individuals. TCRdb keeps only in-frame clones here, not all; method: immunoSEQ multiplex PCR. Counted here are about 1.1 million clones, 75% to 80% occurring once; the ten biggest clones make up roughly 0.62%. Sequencing used memory CD4+ T cells from PBMCs. Subset denoted: CD45RA-negative fraction. These receptors all stem from a man in his late teens or twenties in good health. Some clones in this sample may be carry-over from other donors' samples.

This chain joins TRBV27 and TRBJ2-7; TRBD2 might be the D (5 bases). There are 17 residues in the CDR3. Germline V lookup: CDR1 MNHEY, CDR2 SMNVEV (reference sequence). Trimming took off 4 bases at V and 4 bases at J, with 23 bases between the two ends. The CDR3 is CASSSITSSPVEYEQYF. The CDR3 DNA is TGTGCCAGCAGTTCCATTACTTCTAGCCCCGTGGAGTACGAGCAGTACTTC.

This clone was detected only once. The genes are TRBV2 and TRBJ2-4; D possibly corresponds to TRBD1 (5 bases). The CDR3 spans 15 residues. V was cut by 3 bases and J by 0 bases, with 9 bases left in between. Looked up from germline, CDR1 is SNHLY and CDR2 is FYNNEI. Here the CDR3 reads CASSDPGLAKNIQYF. The CDR3 nucleotides read TGTGCCAGCAGTGACCCAGGGCTAGCCAAAAACATTCAGTACTTC.

The chain couples TRBV5-1 to TRBJ2-2; D not resolved. In germline, CDR1 is SGHRS, CDR2 YFSETQ. Trimming took 3 bases from V and 3 from J, leaving 9 bases between them. The CDR3 loop spans 14 amino acids. CDR3 coding DNA: TGCGCCAGCAGCTGGATGGTCGACACCGGGGAGCTGTTTTTT. It translates to CASSWMVDTGELFF.

The chain joins TRBV5-1 to TRBJ1-2; unclear D gene. This CDR3 has 15 amino acids. Per the germline V gene, CDR1 is SGHRS and CDR2 is YFSETQ. V shed 2 bases and J shed 4 bases, with 15 bases lying between them. Here the CDR3 reads CASSFEGRPAYGYTF. In DNA, the CDR3 is TGCGCCAGCAGCTTTGAGGGCAGACCTGCCTATGGCTACACCTTC.

The rearrangement uses TRBV20-1 and TRBJ2-7, with D hard to call. In germline, CDR1 is DFQATT, CDR2 SNEGSKA (reference sequence). The CDR3 totals 11 residues. Trimming shortened V by 6 bases and J by 2 bases, and 8 bases separated the two germline ends. The CDR3 sequence: CSAVRPYEQYF. For the CDR3, the DNA is TGCAGTGCCGTCCGGCCCTACGAGCAGTACTTC.

The chain couples TRBV5-1 to TRBJ2-7, with D perhaps being TRBD1 or TRBD2 (5 bases each). Trimming shortened V by 0 bases and J by 9 bases, and 22 bases separated the two germline ends. Germline loops: CDR1 SGHRS, CDR2 YFSETQ. The CDR3 is 16 residues long. The CDR3: CASSLEGTAYRGWQYF. Written as DNA, the CDR3 is TGCGCCAGCAGCTTGGAGGGGACGGCCTATAGGGGCTGGCAGTACTTC.

Notes on this clone: Other DNA sequences in this sample translate to the same CDR3. The chain is built from TRBV5-1 and TRBJ1-1; TRBD1 matches 8 bases. The CDR3 sequence is 13 residues long. V shed 3 bases and J 3 bases; nucleotides not matched to a gene: 1. Germline assignment: CDR1 SGHRS and CDR2 YFSETQ. CDR3 coding DNA: TGCGCCAGCAGCTCACAGGGGGACACTGAAGCTTTCTTT. It encodes CASSSQGDTEAFF.

This sequence joins TRBV5-4 and TRBJ1-1; 7 bases align to TRBD1. Trimming cost V 7 bases and J 0 bases; bases outside gene matches: 6. This CDR3 has 14 residues. Germline assignment: CDR1 SGHNT and CDR2 YYREEE (reference sequence). The DNA of the CDR3 is TGTGCCAGCTCAAAAACAGGGGTGAACACTGAAGCTTTCTTT. Translating gives CASSKTGVNTEAFF.

The table lists this clone with many counts. One end of the junction fails to match germline, which may point to a read error. The rearrangement joins TRBV7-9 to TRBJ2-3; 7 nucleotides align to TRBD2. There are 15 residues in the CDR3. Germline loops: CDR1 SEHNR, CDR2 FQNEAQ (reference sequence). The CDR3 spells CASTLRSGTPDTQYF. The CDR3 nucleotides are TGTGCCAGCACCTTACGAAGCGGGACCCCCGATACGCAGTATTTT.

The chain couples TRBV9 to TRBJ2-3; 8 bases map to TRBD2. Trimming took 1 base from V and 4 from J; bases not matched to a gene: 5. CDR1 and CDR2 from the germline V gene are SGDLS and YYNGEE. The CDR3 sequence is 15 residues long. The CDR3 region is CASSVSGSGADTQYF. CDR3 coding DNA: TGTGCCAGCAGCGTAAGCGGGAGTGGTGCAGATACGCAGTATTTT.

This clone has a single count. The V and J genes are TRBV5-6 and TRBJ2-1; possibly TRBD1 or TRBD2 for D (6 bases each). Trimming left V 0 bases short and J 8 bases short, with 12 bases between. Germline V gene data show CDR1 as SGHDT and CDR2 as YYEEEE. The CDR3 is made up of 14 amino acids. This CDR3 reads CASSLGSGDYEQFF. The DNA for the CDR3 is TGTGCCAGCAGCTTGGGCTCAGGGGACTATGAGCAGTTCTTC.

This clone was seen only a few times. The chain joins TRBV5-1 to TRBJ2-1; 10 nucleotides line up with TRBD1. Germline V gene lookup returns CDR1 SGHRS and CDR2 YFSETQ. CDR3 length equals 15 residues. The ends lost 4 bases at V and 6 bases at J; junction bases unmatched: 7. The CDR3 here is CASSPGTGATNEQFF. In DNA form, the CDR3 reads TGCGCCAGCAGCCCCGGGACAGGGGCTACCAATGAGCAGTTCTTC.

This clone has only one observation. J is TRBJ2-7 and V is TRBV9; a possible D gene is TRBD2 (5 bases). The CDR3 loop spans 13 amino acids. V lost 3 bases, J lost 3 bases, and 10 bases lay in between. Germline-derived CDR1 and CDR2 are SGDLS and YYNGEE. The CDR3 protein is CASSAPAGYEQYF. The DNA of the CDR3 is TGTGCCAGCAGCGCCCCGGCGGGCTACGAGCAGTACTTC.

This chain joins TRBV11-2 and TRBJ2-3, with unresolved D. This CDR3 contains 14 residues. CDR1 SGHAT and CDR2 FQNNGV come from the germline V gene. V shed 1 base and J shed 5 bases, with 10 bases lying between them. The CDR3 protein is CASSLVFALDTQYF. DNA of the CDR3: TGTGCCAGCAGCTTAGTCTTCGCTTTAGATACGCAGTATTTT.

The chain joins TRBV5-1 to TRBJ1-2; weak D call: TRBD1 (5 bases). V dropped 4 bases and J dropped 2 bases, with 21 bases sitting between them. Per the germline V gene, CDR1 is SGHRS and CDR2 is YFSETQ. The CDR3 is 17 residues long. The CDR3 spells CASSPGGTSLGNYGYTF. CDR3 DNA: TGCGCCAGCAGCCCTGGTGGGACTTCTCTGGGGAACTATGGCTACACCTTC.

The sample holds many counts of this clone. The chain carries TRBV28 and TRBJ1-2, with D possibly TRBD1 on 6 matching bases. V shed 3 bases and J shed 7 bases, with 12 bases lying between them. Germline V gene sequence: CDR1 MDHEN, CDR2 SYDVKM. CDR3 length equals 13 residues. The CDR3 DNA reads as TGTGCCAGCAGTTTTGAGGCGACAGGTGGCTACACCTTC. It yields the protein CASSFEATGGYTF.

About this clone itself: Other nucleotide sequences in the sample specify the same CDR3. The chain joins TRBV28 to TRBJ1-1, with unresolved D. Per germline, CDR1 MDHEN and CDR2 SYDVKM. The CDR3 has 12 amino acids. V shed 3 bases and J shed 2 bases, with 4 bases lying between them. Written as DNA, the CDR3 is TGTGCCAGCAGTTTGGGCAACACTGAAGCTTTCTTT. Translated, it gives CASSLGNTEAFF.